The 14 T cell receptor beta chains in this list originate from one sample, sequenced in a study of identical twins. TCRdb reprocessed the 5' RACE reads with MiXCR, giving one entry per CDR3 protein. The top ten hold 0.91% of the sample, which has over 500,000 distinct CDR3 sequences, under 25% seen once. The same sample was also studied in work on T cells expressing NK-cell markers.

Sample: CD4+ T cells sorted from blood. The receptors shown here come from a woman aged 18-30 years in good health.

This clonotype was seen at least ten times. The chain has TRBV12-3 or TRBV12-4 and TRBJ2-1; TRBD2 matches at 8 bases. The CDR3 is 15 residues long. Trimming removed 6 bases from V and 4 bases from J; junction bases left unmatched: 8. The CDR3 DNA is TGTGCCAGCAGACGAACCGGGACTAGTTACAATGAGCAGTTCTTC. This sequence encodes CASRRTGTSYNEQFF.

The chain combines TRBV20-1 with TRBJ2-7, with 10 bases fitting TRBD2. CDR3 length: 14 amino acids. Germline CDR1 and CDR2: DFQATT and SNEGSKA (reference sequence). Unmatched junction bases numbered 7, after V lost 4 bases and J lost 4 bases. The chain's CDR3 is CSATLAGVAYEQYF. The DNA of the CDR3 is TGCAGTGCTACGCTAGCGGGAGTAGCGTACGAGCAGTACTTC.

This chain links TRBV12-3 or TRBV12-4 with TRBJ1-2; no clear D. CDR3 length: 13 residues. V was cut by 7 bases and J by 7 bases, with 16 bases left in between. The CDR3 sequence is CASTRRESGGYTF. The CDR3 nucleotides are TGTGCCAGCACTAGGAGGGAGTCTGGTGGCTACACCTTC.

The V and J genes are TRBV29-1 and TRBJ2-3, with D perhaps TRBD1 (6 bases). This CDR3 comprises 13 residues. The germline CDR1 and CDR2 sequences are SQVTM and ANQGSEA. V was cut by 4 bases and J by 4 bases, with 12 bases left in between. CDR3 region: CSVGESGADTQYF. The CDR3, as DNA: TGCAGCGTTGGAGAGTCAGGGGCAGATACGCAGTATTTT.

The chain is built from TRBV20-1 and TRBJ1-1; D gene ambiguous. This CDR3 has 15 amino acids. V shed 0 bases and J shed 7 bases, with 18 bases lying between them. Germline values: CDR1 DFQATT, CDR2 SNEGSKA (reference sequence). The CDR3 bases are TGCAGTGCTAGAGATCGAGTGGGCCTGGCGGGTGAAGCTTTCTTT. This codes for CSARDRVGLAGEAFF.

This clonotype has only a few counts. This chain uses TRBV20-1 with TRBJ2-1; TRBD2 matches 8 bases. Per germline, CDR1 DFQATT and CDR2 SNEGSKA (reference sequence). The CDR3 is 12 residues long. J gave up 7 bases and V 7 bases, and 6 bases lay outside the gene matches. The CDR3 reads CSGGSGKNEQFF. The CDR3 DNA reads TGCAGTGGTGGTAGCGGGAAGAATGAGCAGTTCTTC.

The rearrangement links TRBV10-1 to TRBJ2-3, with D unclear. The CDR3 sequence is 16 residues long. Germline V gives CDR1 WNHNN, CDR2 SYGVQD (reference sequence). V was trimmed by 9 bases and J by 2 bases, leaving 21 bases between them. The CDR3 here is CARPSGYKKHTDTQYF. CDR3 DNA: TGCGCCAGGCCTTCTGGCTACAAAAAACACACAGATACGCAGTATTTT.

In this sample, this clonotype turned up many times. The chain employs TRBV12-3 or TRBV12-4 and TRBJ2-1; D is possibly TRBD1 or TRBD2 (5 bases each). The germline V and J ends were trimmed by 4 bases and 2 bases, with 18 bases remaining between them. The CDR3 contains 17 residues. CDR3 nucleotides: TGTGCCAGCAGTTCGACCCCGGGGCCGCAGGCCTACAATGAGCAGTTCTTC. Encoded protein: CASSSTPGPQAYNEQFF.

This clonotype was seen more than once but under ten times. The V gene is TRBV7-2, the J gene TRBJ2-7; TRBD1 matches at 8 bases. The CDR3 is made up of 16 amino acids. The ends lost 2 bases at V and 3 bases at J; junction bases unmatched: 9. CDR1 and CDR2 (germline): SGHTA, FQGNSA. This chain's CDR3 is CASSLFGTGNHYEQYF. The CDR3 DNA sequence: TGTGCCAGCAGCTTATTCGGGACAGGAAACCACTACGAGCAGTACTTC. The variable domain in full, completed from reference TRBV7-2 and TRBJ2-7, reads GAGVSQSPSNKVTEKGKDVELRCDPISGHTALYWYRQSLGQGLEFLIYFQGNSAPDKSGLPSDRFSAERTGGSVSTLTIQRTQQEDSAVYLCASSLFGTGNHYEQYFGPGTRLTVT.

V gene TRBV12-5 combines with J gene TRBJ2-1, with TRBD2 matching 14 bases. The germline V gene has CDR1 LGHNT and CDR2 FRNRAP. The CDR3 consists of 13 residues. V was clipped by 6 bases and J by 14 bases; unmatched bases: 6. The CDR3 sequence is CASGDGTSGRKFF. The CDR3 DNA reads TGTGCTAGTGGCGACGGGACTAGCGGGAGAAAGTTCTTC.

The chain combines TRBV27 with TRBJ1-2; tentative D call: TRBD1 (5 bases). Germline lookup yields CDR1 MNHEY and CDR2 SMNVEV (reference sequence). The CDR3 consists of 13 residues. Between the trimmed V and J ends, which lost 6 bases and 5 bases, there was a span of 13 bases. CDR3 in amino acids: CASRAGNEYGYTF. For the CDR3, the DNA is TGTGCCAGCAGGGCAGGGAATGAGTATGGCTACACCTTC.

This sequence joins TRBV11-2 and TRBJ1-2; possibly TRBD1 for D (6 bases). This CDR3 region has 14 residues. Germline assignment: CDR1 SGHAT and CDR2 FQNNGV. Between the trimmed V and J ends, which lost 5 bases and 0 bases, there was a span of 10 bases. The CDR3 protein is CASSPGATNYGYTF. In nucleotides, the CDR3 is TGTGCCAGCAGCCCAGGGGCCACTAACTATGGCTACACCTTC.

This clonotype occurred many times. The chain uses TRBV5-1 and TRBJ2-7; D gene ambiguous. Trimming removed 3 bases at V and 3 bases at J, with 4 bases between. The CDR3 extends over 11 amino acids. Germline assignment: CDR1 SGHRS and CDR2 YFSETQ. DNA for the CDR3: TGCGCCAGCAGCTCCGACTACGAGCAGTACTTC. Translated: CASSSDYEQYF.

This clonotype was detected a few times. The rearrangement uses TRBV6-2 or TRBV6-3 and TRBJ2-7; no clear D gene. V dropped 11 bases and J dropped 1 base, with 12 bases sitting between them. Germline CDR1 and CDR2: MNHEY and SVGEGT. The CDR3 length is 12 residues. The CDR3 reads CASKPASYEQYF. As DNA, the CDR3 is TGTGCCTCCAAACCGGCATCCTACGAGCAGTACTTC.